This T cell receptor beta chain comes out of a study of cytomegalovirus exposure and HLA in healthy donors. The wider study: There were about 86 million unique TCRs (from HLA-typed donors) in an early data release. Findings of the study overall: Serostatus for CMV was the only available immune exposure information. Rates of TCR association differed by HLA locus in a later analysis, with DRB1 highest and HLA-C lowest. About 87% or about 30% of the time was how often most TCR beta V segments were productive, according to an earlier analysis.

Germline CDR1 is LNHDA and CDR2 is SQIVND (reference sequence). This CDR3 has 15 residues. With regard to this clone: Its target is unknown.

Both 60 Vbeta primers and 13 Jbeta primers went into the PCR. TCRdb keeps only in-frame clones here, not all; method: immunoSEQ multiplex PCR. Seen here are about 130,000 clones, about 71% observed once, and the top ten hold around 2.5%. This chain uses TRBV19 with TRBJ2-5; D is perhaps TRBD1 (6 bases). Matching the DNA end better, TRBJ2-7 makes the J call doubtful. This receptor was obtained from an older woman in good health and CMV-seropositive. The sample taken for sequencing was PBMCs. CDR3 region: CASSSRDTSSYEQYF. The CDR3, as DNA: TGTGCCAGTAGTAGCCGGGACACGAGCTCCTACGAGCAGTACTTC.